This paragraph reports one T cell receptor beta chain. Its antigen remains unknown. Each CDR3 protein gets one entry after TCRdb re-called the RT-PCR reads with MiXCR. The table lists over 800,000 distinct CDR3 sequences, around 20% of them singletons. This record comes from a study of response to subunit inactivated influenza vaccine. Germline V gene lookup returns CDR1 DFQATT and CDR2 SNEGSKA (reference sequence). V trimming: 0 bases; J trimming: 3 bases; junction bases outside the gene matches: 7. The CDR3 covers 15 residues. Findings of the study overall: The authors suggested that every seasonal influenza vaccination recruits few new T cells.

This sample comprised PBMCs from blood, obtained 4 to 6 days after vaccination. The TCR sequence derives from a man between 45 and 60 years old who received an inactivated influenza vaccine. V is TRBV20-1 and J is TRBJ1-1, with 7 positions matching TRBD1. This chain's CDR3 is CSARDARGTDTEAFF. In DNA form, the CDR3 reads TGCAGTGCTAGAGATGCCAGGGGGACGGACACTGAAGCTTTCTTT.